This T cell receptor beta chain originates from a study of T-cell reconstitution after alpha-beta-depleted transplantation in children. Overall study findings and caveats: Several hundred rapidly expanded clones from non-depleted graft cells reportedly supplied alpha-beta T cells about two months post-transplant. After transplant, high TCRbeta diversity at day 60 in some patients arose from surviving recipient T cells and thymic progenitors.

CDR3 length: 15 amino acids. V gave up 5 bases and J gave up 1 base, with 14 bases separating them. Preparation of the TCRbeta library used unique molecular identifiers. A single record per CDR3 protein comes from TCRdb applying MiXCR to the PCR reads. The sample holds 250,000 to 350,000 distinct CDR3 sequences, around 25% seen once. Of note for this clonotype: Its antigen is not known.

This specimen consisted of PBMCs, mostly from graft donor cells, obtained 180 days after TCRalphabeta/CD19-depleted stem cell transplant. The clonotype comes from a male patient between 5 and 17 years old who had a stem cell transplant for acute lymphoblastic leukemia, so the T cells may come from the graft donor. This sequence joins TRBV12-3 or TRBV12-4 and TRBJ1-1; D call uncertain. Written as DNA, the CDR3 is TGTGCCAGCAGTCCCTTTCACCTTTCGAACACTGAAGCTTTCTTT. Translation: CASSPFHLSNTEAFF.